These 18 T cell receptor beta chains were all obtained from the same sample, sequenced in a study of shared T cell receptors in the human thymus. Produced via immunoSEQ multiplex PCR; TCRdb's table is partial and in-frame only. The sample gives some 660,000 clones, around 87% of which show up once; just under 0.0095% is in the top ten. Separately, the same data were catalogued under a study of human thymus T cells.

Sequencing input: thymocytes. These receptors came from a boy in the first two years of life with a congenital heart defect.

In DNA form, the CDR3 reads TGTGCCAGCAGTGGACAGGGGCGTAATGAAAAACTGTTTTTT. Translation gives CASSGQGRNEKLFF. The chain carries TRBV6-5 and TRBJ1-4; the match to TRBD1 covers 9 bases. The V and J ends lost 5 bases and 4 bases, in that order; junction bases with no gene match: 2. CDR1 is MNHEY, CDR2 SVGAGI, per germline. The CDR3 covers 14 residues.

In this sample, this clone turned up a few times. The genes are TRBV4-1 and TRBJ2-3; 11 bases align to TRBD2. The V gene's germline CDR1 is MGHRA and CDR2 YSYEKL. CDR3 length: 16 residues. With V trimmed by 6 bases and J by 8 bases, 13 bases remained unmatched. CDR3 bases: TGCGCCAGCAGACCCTCGACTAGCGGGGCTTCGGGTACGCAGTATTTT. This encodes CASRPSTSGASGTQYF.

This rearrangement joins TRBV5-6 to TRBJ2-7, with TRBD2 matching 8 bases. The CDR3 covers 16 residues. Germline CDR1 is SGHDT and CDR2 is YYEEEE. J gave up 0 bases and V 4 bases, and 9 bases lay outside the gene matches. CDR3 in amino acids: CASSTRGGPSSYEQYF. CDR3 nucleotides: TGTGCCAGCAGCACCCGGGGGGGCCCGAGCTCCTACGAGCAGTACTTC.

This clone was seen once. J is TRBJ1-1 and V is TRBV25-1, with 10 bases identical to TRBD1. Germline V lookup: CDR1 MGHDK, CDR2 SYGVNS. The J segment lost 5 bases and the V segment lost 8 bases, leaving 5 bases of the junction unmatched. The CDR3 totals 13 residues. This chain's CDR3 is CASGDRGNTEAFF. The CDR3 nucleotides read TGTGCCAGCGGGGACAGGGGTAATACTGAAGCTTTCTTT.

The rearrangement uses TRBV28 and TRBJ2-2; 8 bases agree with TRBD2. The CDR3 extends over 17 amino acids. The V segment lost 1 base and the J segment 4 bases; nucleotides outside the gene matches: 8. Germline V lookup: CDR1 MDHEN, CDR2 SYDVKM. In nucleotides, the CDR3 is TGTGCCAGCAGTTTATTCCGGGGGGGCCTGGGCACCGGGGAGCTGTTTTTT. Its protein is CASSLFRGGLGTGELFF. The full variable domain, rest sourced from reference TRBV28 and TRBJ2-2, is DVKVTQSSRYLVKRTGEKVFLECVQDMDHENMFWYRQDPGLGLRLIYFSYDVKMKEKGDIPEGYSVSREKKERFSLILESASTNQTSMYLCASSLFRGGLGTGELFFGEGSRLTVL.

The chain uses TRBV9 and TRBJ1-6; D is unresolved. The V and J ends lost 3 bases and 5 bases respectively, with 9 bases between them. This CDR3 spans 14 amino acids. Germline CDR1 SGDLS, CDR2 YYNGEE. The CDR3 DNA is TGTGCCAGCAGCGAGCACAGTAATAATTCACCCCTCCACTTT. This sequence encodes CASSEHSNNSPLHF.

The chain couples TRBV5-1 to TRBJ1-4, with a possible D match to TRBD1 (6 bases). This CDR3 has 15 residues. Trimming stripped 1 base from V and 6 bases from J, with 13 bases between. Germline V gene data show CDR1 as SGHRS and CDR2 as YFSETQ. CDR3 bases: TGCGCCAGCAGCTTGCAGGCAGGGGAAGATGAAAAACTGTTTTTT. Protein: CASSLQAGEDEKLFF.

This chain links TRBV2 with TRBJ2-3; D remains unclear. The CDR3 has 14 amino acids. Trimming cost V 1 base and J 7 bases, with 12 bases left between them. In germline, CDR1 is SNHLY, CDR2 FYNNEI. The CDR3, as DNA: TGTGCCAGCAGTGAAGATAGTCTAAAACATACGCAGTATTTT. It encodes CASSEDSLKHTQYF.

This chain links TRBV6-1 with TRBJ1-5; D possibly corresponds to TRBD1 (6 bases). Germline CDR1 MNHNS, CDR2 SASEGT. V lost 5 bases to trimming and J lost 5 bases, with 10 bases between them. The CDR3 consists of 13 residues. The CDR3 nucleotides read TGTGCCAGCAGTATACAGGGTGATCAGCCCCAGCATTTT. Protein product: CASSIQGDQPQHF.

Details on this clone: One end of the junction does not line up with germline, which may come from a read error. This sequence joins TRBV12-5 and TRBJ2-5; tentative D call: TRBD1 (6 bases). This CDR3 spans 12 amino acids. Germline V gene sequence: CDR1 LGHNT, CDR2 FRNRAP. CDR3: CASGLDNRVPDF. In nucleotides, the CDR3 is TGTGCTAGTGGTTTGGACAACAGGGTACCGGACTTC.

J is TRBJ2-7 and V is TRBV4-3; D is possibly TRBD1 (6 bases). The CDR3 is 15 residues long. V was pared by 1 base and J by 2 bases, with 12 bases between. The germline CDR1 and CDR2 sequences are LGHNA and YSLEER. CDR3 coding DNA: TGCGCCAGCAGCCAAGGATCAGGACAGACCTACGAGCAGTACTTC. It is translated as CASSQGSGQTYEQYF.

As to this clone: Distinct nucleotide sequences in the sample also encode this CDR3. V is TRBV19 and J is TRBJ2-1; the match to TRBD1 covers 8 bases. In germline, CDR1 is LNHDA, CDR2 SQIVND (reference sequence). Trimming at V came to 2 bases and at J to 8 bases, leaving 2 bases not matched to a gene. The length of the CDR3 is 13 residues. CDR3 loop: CASSIKQGDEQFF. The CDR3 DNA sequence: TGTGCCAGTAGTATAAAACAGGGGGATGAGCAGTTCTTC.

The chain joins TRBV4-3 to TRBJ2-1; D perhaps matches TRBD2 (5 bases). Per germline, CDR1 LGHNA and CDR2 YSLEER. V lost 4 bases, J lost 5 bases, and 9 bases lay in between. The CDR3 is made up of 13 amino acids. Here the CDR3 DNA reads TGCGCCAGCAGCCGGGAGCGAAACAATGAGCAGTTCTTC. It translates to CASSRERNNEQFF.

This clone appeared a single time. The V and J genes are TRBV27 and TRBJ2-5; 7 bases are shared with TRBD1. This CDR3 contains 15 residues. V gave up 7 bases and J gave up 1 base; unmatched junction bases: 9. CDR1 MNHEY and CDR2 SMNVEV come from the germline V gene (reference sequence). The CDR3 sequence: CASIQPQGCQETQYF. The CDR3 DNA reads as TGTGCCAGCATCCAACCACAGGGGTGCCAAGAGACCCAGTACTTC.

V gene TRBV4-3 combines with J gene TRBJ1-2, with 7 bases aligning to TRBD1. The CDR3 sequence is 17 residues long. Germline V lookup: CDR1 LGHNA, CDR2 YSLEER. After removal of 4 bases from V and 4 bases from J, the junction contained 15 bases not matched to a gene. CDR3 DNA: TGCGCCAGCAGCCTAGCACCTAACAGGGGCCCCTTCTATGGCTACACCTTC. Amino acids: CASSLAPNRGPFYGYTF.

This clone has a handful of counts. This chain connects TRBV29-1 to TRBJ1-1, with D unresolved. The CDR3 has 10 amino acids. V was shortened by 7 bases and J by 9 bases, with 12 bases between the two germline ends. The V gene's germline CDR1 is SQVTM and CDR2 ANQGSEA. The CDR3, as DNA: TGCAGCGGGGAGGGAAGGAAAGCTTTCTTT. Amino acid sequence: CSGEGRKAFF. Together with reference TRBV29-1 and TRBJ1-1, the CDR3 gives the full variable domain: SAVISQKPSRDICQRGTSLTIQCQVDSQVTMMFWYRQQPGQSLTLIATANQGSEATYESGFVIDKFPISRPNLTFSTLTVSNMSPEDSSIYLCSGEGRKAFFGQGTRLTVV.

CDR3 nucleotides: TGTGCCACCAGCCGGACAGAGAACACCGGGGAGCTGTTTTTT. It encodes CATSRTENTGELFF. The chain links TRBV15 to TRBJ2-2; TRBD1 might be the D (6 bases). Germline V CDR1 and CDR2: LNHNV, YYDKDF (reference sequence). V gave up 5 bases and J gave up 1 base, with 8 bases separating them. CDR3 length: 14 residues. Combining the CDR3 with reference TRBV15 and TRBJ2-2 gives the whole variable domain DAMVIQNPRYQVTQFGKPVTLSCSQTLNHNVMYWYQQKSSQAPKLLFHYYDKDFNNEADTPDNFQSRRPNTSFCFLDIRSPGLGDTAMYLCATSRTENTGELFFGEGSRLTVL.

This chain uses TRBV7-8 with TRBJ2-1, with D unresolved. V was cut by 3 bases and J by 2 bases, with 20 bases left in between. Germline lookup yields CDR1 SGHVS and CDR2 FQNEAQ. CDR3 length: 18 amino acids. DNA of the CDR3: TGTGCCAGCAGCTTTGGGTCAGCGACCCCAGCTCCCTACAATGAGCAGTTCTTC. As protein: CASSFGSATPAPYNEQFF.